A selection of T cell receptor beta chains follows, all from one sample in a study of early T cells in non-severe SARS-CoV-2 infection. Each CDR3 protein gets one entry after TCRdb re-called the 5' RACE reads with MiXCR. The sample yields tens of thousands of distinct CDR3 sequences, 11% seen once. Here the sequenced sample was whole blood, taken at baseline. These receptors were obtained from an adult who was a healthcare worker with PCR-confirmed SARS-CoV-2 infection or an uninfected control (not recorded which). CDR3s include the opening cysteine and the closing phenylalanine or tryptophan. D genes are given only for firm matches. Clone size is given for some rows only: seen once, a few or many times, or a class if the clone is expanded.

d_call,j_call,clone_size,v_call,cdr3_aa,cdr3_nt
TRBD2,TRBJ2-7,few,TRBV9,CASSVDSGRSYEQYF,TGTGCCAGCAGCGTAGATAGCGGGCGCTCCTACGAGCAGTACTTC
.,TRBJ2-1,few,TRBV12-3/TRBV12-4,CASSLEQGFGQQFF,TGTGCCAGCAGTTTAGAACAGGGCTTCGGTCAGCAGTTCTTC
TRBD2,TRBJ2-2,many,TRBV5-1,CASSLIPAGMRGELFF,TGCGCCAGCAGCTTGATTCCAGCGGGGATGCGCGGGGAGCTGTTTTTT
.,TRBJ1-2,.,TRBV19,CASGIRDANYGYTF,TGTGCCAGTGGGATCAGGGATGCGAACTATGGCTACACCTTC
.,TRBJ2-1,many,TRBV29-1,CSADSRSYNEQFF,TGCAGCGCCGACAGTAGATCCTACAATGAGCAGTTCTTC
TRBD2,TRBJ2-5,few,TRBV20-1,CSARSLAGLQTQYF,TGCAGTGCTAGAAGCCTAGCGGGGTTACAGACCCAGTACTTC
.,TRBJ1-4,many,TRBV20-1,CSASQIQVEKLFF,TGCAGTGCTTCGCAGATCCAGGTTGAAAAACTGTTTTTT
.,TRBJ1-4,.,TRBV5-1,CASYAGPKLATNEKLFF,TGCGCCAGCTACGCGGGTCCCAAGTTAGCAACTAATGAAAAACTGTTTTTT
.,TRBJ1-1,many,TRBV10-3,CAISEGGENTEAFF,TGTGCCATCAGTGAGGGGGGAGAGAACACTGAAGCTTTCTTT
.,TRBJ2-3,few,TRBV10-1,CASRPPKLPSTDTQYF,TGCGCCAGCAGACCCCCCAAACTCCCTAGCACAGATACGCAGTATTTT
TRBD1,TRBJ1-5,few,TRBV10-2,CASSPPPDRVTNNQPQHF,TGCGCCAGCAGTCCGCCCCCAGACAGGGTAACAAACAATCAGCCCCAGCATTTT
.,TRBJ1-5,.,TRBV28,CASSFISRPQHF,TGTGCCAGCAGTTTTATAAGTCGGCCCCAGCATTTT
.,TRBJ1-1,few,TRBV4-3,CASSPTVNTEAFF,TGCGCCAGCAGCCCCACAGTGAACACTGAAGCTTTCTTT
TRBD2,TRBJ2-3,many,TRBV20-1,CSASMPRGGRTDTQYF,TGCAGTGCTAGTATGCCCCGGGGGGGCCGAACAGATACGCAGTATTTT
TRBD1,TRBJ2-1,.,TRBV12-3/TRBV12-4,CASSLPAWTGVLNEQFF,TGTGCCAGCAGTTTACCTGCGTGGACAGGGGTGCTCAATGAGCAGTTCTTC
.,TRBJ2-7,many,TRBV6-1,CASLAGQGGAYEQYF,TGTGCCAGCCTCGCGGGGCAGGGCGGCGCCTACGAGCAGTACTTC
.,TRBJ1-3,.,TRBV4-3,CASSQDFGNTIYF,TGCGCCAGCAGCCAAGACTTTGGAAACACCATATATTTT
.,TRBJ1-1,few,TRBV5-1,CASSLEMGSGTEAFF,TGCGCCAGCAGCTTGGAAATGGGCAGCGGCACTGAAGCTTTCTTT
TRBD1,TRBJ2-6,.,TRBV18,CASSPSRGLAGANVLTF,TGTGCCAGCTCACCAAGTAGGGGGCTCGCTGGGGCCAACGTCCTGACTTTC
.,TRBJ2-5,many,TRBV11-2,CASSSSLLAPGETQYF,TGTGCCAGCAGCAGTAGCCTCCTAGCGCCGGGGGAGACCCAGTACTTC
.,TRBJ2-7,.,TRBV10-2,CASRMPGTFYEQYF,TGCGCCAGCAGAATGCCGGGGACCTTCTACGAGCAGTACTTC
.,TRBJ2-1,few,TRBV27,CASSRPTVSYNEQFF,TGTGCCAGCAGTCGTCCGACAGTATCCTACAATGAGCAGTTCTTC
TRBD2,TRBJ2-2,few,TRBV10-3,CAISRVAGGSNTGELFF,TGTGCCATCTCCAGGGTGGCGGGGGGCTCGAACACCGGGGAGCTGTTTTTT
.,TRBJ1-1,many,TRBV6-5,CASSFRSRGLTEAFF,TGTGCCAGCAGTTTTAGAAGCAGGGGATTAACTGAAGCTTTCTTT
.,TRBJ2-7,.,TRBV12-2,CAGDGPVRYEQYF,TGTGCAGGAGACGGACCGGTTAGGTACGAGCAGTACTTC